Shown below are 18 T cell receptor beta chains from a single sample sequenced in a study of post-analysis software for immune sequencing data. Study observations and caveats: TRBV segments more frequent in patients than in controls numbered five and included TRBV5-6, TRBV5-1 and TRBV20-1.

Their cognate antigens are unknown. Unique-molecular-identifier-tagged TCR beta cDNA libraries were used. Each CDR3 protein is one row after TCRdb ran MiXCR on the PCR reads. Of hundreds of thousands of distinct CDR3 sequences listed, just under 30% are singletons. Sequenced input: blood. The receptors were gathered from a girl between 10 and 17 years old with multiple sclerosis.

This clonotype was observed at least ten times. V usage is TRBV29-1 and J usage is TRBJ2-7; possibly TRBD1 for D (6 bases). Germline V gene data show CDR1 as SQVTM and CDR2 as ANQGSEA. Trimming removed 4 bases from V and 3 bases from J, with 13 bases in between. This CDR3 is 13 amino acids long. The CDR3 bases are TGCAGCGTTGGGACAGCTGGTTACTACGAGCAGTACTTC. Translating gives CSVGTAGYYEQYF.

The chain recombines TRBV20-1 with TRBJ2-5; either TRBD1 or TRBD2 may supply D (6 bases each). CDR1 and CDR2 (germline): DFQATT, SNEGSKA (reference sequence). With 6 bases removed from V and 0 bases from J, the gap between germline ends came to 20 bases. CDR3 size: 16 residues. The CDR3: CSAQGSAGHNQETQYF. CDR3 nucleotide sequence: TGCAGTGCGCAGGGGAGTGCGGGACACAACCAAGAGACCCAGTACTTC.

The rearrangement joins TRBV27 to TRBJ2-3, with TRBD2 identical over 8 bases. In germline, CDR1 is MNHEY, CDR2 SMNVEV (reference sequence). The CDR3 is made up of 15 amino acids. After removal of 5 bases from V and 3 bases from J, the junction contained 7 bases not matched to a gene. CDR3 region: CASSTREAGTDTQYF. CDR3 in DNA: TGTGCCAGCAGTACGCGGGAGGCGGGTACAGATACGCAGTATTTT.

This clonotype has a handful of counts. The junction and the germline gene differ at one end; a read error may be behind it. The CDR3 protein is CAGSLRASTSYEQYF. CDR3 sequence (DNA): TGTGCCGGCAGCTTAAGGGCGTCCACATCCTACGAGCAGTACTTC. The V call is TRBV7-2, the J call TRBJ2-7; D is unresolved. The CDR3 length is 15 residues. Germline values: CDR1 SGHTA, CDR2 FQGNSA. The full variable domain, its missing parts supplied by reference TRBV7-2 and TRBJ2-7, is GAGVSQSPSNKVTEKGKDVELRCDPISGHTALYWYRQSLGQGLEFLIYFQGNSAPDKSGLPSDRFSAERTGGSVSTLTIQRTQQEDSAVYLCAGSLRASTSYEQYFGPGTRLTVT.

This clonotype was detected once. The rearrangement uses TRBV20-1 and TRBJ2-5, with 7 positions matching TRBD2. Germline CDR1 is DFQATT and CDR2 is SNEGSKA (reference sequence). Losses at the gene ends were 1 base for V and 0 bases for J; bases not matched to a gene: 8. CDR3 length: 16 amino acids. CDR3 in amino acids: CSARARGTLYQETQYF. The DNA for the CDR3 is TGCAGTGCTAGAGCGCGGGGGACCCTATACCAAGAGACCCAGTACTTC.

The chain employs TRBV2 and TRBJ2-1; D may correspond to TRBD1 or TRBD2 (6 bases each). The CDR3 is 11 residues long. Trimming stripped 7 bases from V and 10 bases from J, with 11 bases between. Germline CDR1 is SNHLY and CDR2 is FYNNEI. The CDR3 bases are TGTGCCAGCATTGGGGGGCGGGAGCAGTTCTTC. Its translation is CASIGGREQFF.

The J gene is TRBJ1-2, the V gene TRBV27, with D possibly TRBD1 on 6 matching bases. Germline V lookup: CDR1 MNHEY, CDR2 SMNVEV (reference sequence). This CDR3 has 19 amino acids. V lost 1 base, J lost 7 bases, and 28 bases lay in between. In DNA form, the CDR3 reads TGTGCCAGCAGTTTATTCGGTTTACAGGGCCCCAGAAGTTGGGCTGGCTACACCTTC. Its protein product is CASSLFGLQGPRSWAGYTF.

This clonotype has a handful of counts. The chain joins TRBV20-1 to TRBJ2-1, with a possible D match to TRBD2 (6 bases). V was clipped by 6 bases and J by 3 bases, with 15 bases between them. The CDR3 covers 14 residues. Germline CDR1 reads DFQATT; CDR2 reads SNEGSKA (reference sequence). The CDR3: CSAPGLGGYNEQFF. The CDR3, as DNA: TGCAGTGCCCCCGGGTTGGGGGGCTACAATGAGCAGTTCTTC.

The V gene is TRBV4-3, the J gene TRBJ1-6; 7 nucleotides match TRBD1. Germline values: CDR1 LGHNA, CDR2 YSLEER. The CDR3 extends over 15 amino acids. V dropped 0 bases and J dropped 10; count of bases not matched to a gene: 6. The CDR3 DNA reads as TGCGCCAGCAGCCAAGATATAGGGGGCAGATCACCCCTCCACTTT. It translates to CASSQDIGGRSPLHF.

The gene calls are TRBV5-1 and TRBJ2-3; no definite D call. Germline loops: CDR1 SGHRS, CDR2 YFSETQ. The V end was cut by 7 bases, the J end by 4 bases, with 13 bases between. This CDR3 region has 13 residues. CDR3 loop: CASGPPTPDTQYF. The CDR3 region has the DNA TGCGCCAGCGGCCCCCCAACCCCAGATACGCAGTATTTT.

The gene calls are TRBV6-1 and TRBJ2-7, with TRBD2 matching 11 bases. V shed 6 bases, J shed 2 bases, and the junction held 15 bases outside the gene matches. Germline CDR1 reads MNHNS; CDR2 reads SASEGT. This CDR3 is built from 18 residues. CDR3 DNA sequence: TGTGCCAGCAGCCGACAGGGCTTGGGACTAGCGGTTCCCTACGAGCAGTACTTC. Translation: CASSRQGLGLAVPYEQYF.

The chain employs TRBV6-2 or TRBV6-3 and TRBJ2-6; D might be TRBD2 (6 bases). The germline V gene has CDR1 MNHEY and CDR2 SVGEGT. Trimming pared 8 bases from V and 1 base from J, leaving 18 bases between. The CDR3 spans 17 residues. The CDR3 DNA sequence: TGTGCCAGCCTTCAGACTCAGGCGGGGTCTGGGGCCAACGTCCTGACTTTC. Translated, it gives CASLQTQAGSGANVLTF.

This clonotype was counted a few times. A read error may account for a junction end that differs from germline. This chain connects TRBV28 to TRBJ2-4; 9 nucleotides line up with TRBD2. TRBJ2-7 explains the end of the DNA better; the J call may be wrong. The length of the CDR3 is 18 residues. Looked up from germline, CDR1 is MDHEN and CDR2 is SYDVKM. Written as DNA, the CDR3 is TGTACCAGCAGTTTCGGGGCTAGCGGGATACATCTTAACTACGAGCAGTACTTC. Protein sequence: CTSSFGASGIHLNYEQYF.

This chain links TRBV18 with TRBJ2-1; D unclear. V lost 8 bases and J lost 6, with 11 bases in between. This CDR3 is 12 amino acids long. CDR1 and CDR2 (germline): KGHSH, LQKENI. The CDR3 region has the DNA TGTGCCAGCCTAGGACGGAGCAATGAGCAGTTCTTC. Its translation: CASLGRSNEQFF. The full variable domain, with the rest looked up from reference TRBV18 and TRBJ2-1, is NAGVMQNPRHLVRRRGQEARLRCSPMKGHSHVYWYRQLPEEGLKFMVYLQKENIIDESGMPKERFSAEFPKEGPSILRIQQVVRGDSAAYFCASLGRSNEQFFGPGTRLTVL.

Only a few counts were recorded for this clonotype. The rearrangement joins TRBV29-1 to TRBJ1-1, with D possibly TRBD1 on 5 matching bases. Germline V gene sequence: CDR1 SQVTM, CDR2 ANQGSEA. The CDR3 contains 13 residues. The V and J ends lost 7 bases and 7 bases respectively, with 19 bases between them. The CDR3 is CSAGRHPGGEAFF. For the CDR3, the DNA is TGCAGCGCCGGGCGGCATCCGGGGGGTGAAGCTTTCTTT.

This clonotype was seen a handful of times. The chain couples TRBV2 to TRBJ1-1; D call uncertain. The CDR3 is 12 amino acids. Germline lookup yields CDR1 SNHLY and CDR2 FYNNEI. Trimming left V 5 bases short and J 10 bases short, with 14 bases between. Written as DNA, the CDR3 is TGTGCCAGCAGTACGGACTACCGGGGAGCTTTCTTT. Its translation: CASSTDYRGAFF. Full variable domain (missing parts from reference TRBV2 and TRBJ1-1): EPEVTQTPSHQVTQMGQEVILRCVPISNHLYFYWYRQILGQKVEFLVSFYNNEISEKSEIFDDQFSVERPDGSNFTLKIRSTKLEDSAMYFCASSTDYRGAFFGQGTRLTVV.

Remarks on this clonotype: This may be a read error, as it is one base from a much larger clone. This CDR3 reads CASGQTGNTEAFF. The CDR3 coding sequence is TGTGCCAGCGGTCAGACAGGGAACACTGAAGCTTTCTTT. The chain joins TRBV6-5 to TRBJ1-1; possibly TRBD1 for D (6 bases). The V end lost 8 bases, the J end lost 1 base, and 11 bases lay between the germline ends. CDR1 is MNHEY and CDR2 is SVGAGI in the germline V gene. The CDR3 totals 13 residues.

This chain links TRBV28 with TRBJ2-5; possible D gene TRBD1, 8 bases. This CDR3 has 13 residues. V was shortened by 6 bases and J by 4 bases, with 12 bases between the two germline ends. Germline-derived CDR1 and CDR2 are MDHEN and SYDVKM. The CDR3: CASRTGGVETQYF. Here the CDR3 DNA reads TGTGCCAGCAGAACAGGGGGGGTAGAGACCCAGTACTTC.